The T cell receptor (beta chain) described here comes from a study of blood T cells in healthy people across ages. Using a J-beta primer mix together with a sample-barcoded 5' primer, a second PCR was run for roughly 7 to 11 cycles. A 12-random-nucleotide template-switch adaptor tagged each cDNA molecule. From the 5' RACE reads, TCRdb called clonotypes with MiXCR, one entry per CDR3 protein. The repertoire holds some 1,800,000 distinct CDR3 sequences, with approximately 39% as singletons. Study-wide points: Unknown CMV status may confound age-related changes in expanded clones. Any conclusive comparison of naive versus antigen-experienced cells was prevented by using unsorted PBMCs.

The J segment lost 7 bases and the V segment lost 6 bases, leaving 7 bases of the junction unmatched. This CDR3 has 15 residues. CDR1 and CDR2 from the germline V gene are LGHDT and YNNKEL (reference sequence). In this sample, this clonotype turned up a few times. No antigen is known for it. This sequence originates from a human donor in good health. The rearrangement joins TRBV3-1 to TRBJ1-6, with 9 bases identical to TRBD1. The sample comprised blood. CDR3 region: CASSIIGTGNSPLHF. The CDR3 DNA sequence: TGTGCCAGCAGTATAATTGGGACAGGGAATTCACCCCTCCACTTT.